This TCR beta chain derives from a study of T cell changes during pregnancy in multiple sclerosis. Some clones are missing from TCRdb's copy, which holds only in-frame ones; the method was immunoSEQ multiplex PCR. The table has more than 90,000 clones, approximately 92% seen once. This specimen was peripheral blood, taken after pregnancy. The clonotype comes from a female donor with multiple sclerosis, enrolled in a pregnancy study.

The CDR3 is CAINPTESSSYNEQFF. DNA for the CDR3: TGTGCCATCAACCCGACAGAATCGAGCTCCTACAATGAGCAGTTCTTC. V and J are TRBV10-3 and TRBJ2-1; D is possibly TRBD1 (5 bases). From germline, CDR1 is ENHRY and CDR2 SYGVKD. V dropped 7 bases and J dropped 0 bases, with 16 bases sitting between them. The length of the CDR3 is 16 residues.